A selection of T cell receptor beta chains follows, all from one sample in a study of cytomegalovirus exposure and HLA in healthy donors. Libraries were prepared by immunoSEQ multiplex PCR; TCRdb keeps only in-frame clonotypes and omits some of them. The sample includes tens of thousands of clones. Material for sequencing was PBMCs. The receptors come from a man in his fifties or sixties in good health and CMV-seronegative. CDR3s include the opening cysteine and the closing phenylalanine or tryptophan. The D gene is left open where the match is weak.

13 | TRBJ1-6 | TRBD1 | TRBV6-5 | CASNQGGNSPLHF | TGTGCCAGCAACCAGGGGGGAAATTCACCCCTCCACTTT
13 | TRBJ2-1 | . | TRBV4-3 | CASSPRGGRLQFF | TGCGCCAGCAGCCCTAGGGGGGGGCGCTTGCAGTTCTTC
12 | TRBJ2-7 | . | TRBV18 | CASSPDSYEQYF | TGTGCCAGCTCACCAGACTCCTACGAGCAGTACTTC
15 | TRBJ2-6 | . | TRBV19 | CASRDASAGANVLTF | TGTGCCAGTAGAGACGCTAGCGCTGGGGCCAACGTCCTGACTTTC
15 | TRBJ2-5 | TRBD1 | TRBV5-1 | CASSLEGQGIETQYF | TGCGCCAGCAGCTTGGAGGGACAGGGAATAGAGACCCAGTACTTC
14 | TRBJ1-2 | TRBD1 | TRBV5-4 | CASSFWTGYSGYTF | TGTGCCAGCAGCTTTTGGACAGGTTATAGTGGCTACACCTTC
14 | TRBJ1-4 | TRBD1 | TRBV4-2 | CASSHGQGDEKLFF | TGTGCCAGCAGCCACGGACAGGGGGATGAAAAACTGTTTTTT
14 | TRBJ1-1 | TRBD1 | TRBV6-6 | CASSQQGLNTEAFF | TGTGCCAGCAGTCAACAGGGGCTGAACACTGAAGCTTTCTTT
15 | TRBJ1-4 | TRBD1 | TRBV25-1 | CASSEYTGVNEKLFF | TGTGCCAGCAGTGAATACACAGGGGTCAATGAAAAACTGTTTTTT
14 | TRBJ2-1 | . | TRBV10-2 | CASSELGVSGEQFF | TGCGCCAGCAGTGAGTTAGGGGTCTCGGGCGAACAGTTCTTC
14 | TRBJ1-2 | . | TRBV5-4 | CASSLIVQGNGYTF | TGTGCCAGCAGCTTGATAGTCCAGGGCAATGGCTACACCTTC
14 | TRBJ1-6 | . | TRBV19 | CASSGLTDNSPLHF | TGTGCCAGTAGTGGTTTGACAGATAATTCACCCCTCCACTTT
17 | TRBJ2-5 | TRBD2 | TRBV13 | CASSFNSGGDDRETQYF | TGTGCCAGCAGCTTTAATAGCGGGGGGGATGATCGGGAGACCCAGTACTTC
14 | TRBJ1-2 | . | TRBV29-1 | CSVVVGGPAGGYTF | TGCAGCGTTGTCGTTGGGGGCCCAGCCGGTGGCTACACCTTC
15 | TRBJ1-4 | TRBD1 | TRBV18 | CASSPRQGRSEKLFF | TGTGCCAGCTCACCAAGACAGGGACGGAGTGAAAAACTGTTTTTT
15 | TRBJ1-4 | . | TRBV5-1 | CASSLGVAGQGKLFF | TGCGCCAGCAGCTTGGGGGTTGCAGGGCAGGGAAAACTGTTTTTT
14 | TRBJ2-7 | . | TRBV18 | CASSPRDRSYEQYF | TGTGCCAGCTCACCGCGGGACAGATCCTACGAGCAGTACTTC
15 | TRBJ2-7 | . | TRBV7-9 | CASSLDPGFSYEQYF | TGTGCCAGCAGCTTAGATCCAGGCTTTTCCTACGAGCAGTACTTC
15 | TRBJ2-5 | TRBD1 | TRBV7-2 | CASSPALGTGETQYF | TGTGCCAGCAGCCCAGCACTCGGGACAGGAGAGACCCAGTACTTC
16 | TRBJ2-5 | TRBD2 | TRBV5-1 | CASSPLGLAGGETQYF | TGCGCCAGCAGCCCGCTAGGACTAGCGGGGGGAGAGACCCAGTACTTC
13 | TRBJ1-5 | . | TRBV7-2 | CASSLTRDQPQHF | TGTGCCAGCAGCTTAACCAGGGATCAGCCCCAGCATTTT
17 | TRBJ2-1 | TRBD1 | TRBV11-2 | CASSFSLGQLIRNEQFF | TGTGCCAGCAGCTTCAGCCTGGGACAGCTTATTAGGAATGAGCAGTTCTTC
14 | TRBJ1-1 | . | TRBV18 | CASSPPGASTEAFF | TGTGCCAGCTCACCACCGGGGGCCAGCACTGAAGCTTTCTTT
16 | TRBJ2-2 | TRBD1 | TRBV5-1 | CASSGRGLQGSGELFF | TGCGCCAGCAGCGGTCGCGGTTTACAGGGGTCCGGGGAGCTGTTTTTT
15 | TRBJ2-2 | . | TRBV7-9 | CASTPRAQNTGELFF | TGTGCCAGCACCCCGAGGGCCCAGAACACCGGGGAGCTGTTTTTT
11 | TRBJ2-5 | . | TRBV29-1 | CSVVSQETQYF | TGCAGCGTTGTGTCGCAAGAGACCCAGTACTTC
11 | TRBJ1-1 | . | TRBV2 | CASSAGQEAFF | TGTGCCAGCAGTGCGGGACAAGAAGCTTTCTTT
13 | TRBJ2-7 | . | TRBV5-1 | CASSFESFYEQYF | TGCGCCAGCAGCTTTGAGTCCTTCTACGAGCAGTACTTC
16 | TRBJ2-3 | TRBD2 | TRBV2 | CASSESSGGYVDTQYF | TGTGCCAGCAGTGAATCTAGCGGGGGCTACGTAGATACGCAGTATTTT
16 | TRBJ1-2 | . | TRBV7-8 | CASSSRWARGRYGYTF | TGTGCCAGCAGCTCTCGCTGGGCCAGGGGAAGGTATGGCTACACCTTC
14 | TRBJ2-7 | TRBD1 | TRBV30 | CAWNRQGALDEQYF | TGTGCCTGGAATCGACAGGGGGCGCTTGACGAGCAGTACTTC
16 | TRBJ2-1 | . | TRBV10-3 | CAISESRRGPGHEQFF | TGTGCCATCAGTGAGTCGAGGCGGGGGCCCGGGCATGAGCAGTTCTTC
12 | TRBJ2-7 | TRBD2 | TRBV6-4 | CASSDSGLALFF | TGTGCCAGCAGTGACTCGGGACTAGCTCTCTTCTTC
15 | TRBJ1-1 | TRBD1 | TRBV7-9 | CASSLPLTGGPEAFF | TGTGCCAGCAGTTTACCCCTCACAGGGGGCCCTGAAGCTTTCTTT
17 | TRBJ1-5 | . | TRBV4-2 | CASSQESGYDSNQPQHF | TGTGCCAGCAGCCAAGAATCCGGTTATGATAGCAATCAGCCCCAGCATTTT
14 | TRBJ2-5 | TRBD1 | TRBV5-1 | CASRRTGGLETQYF | TGCGCCAGCAGAAGGACAGGGGGCTTGGAGACCCAGTACTTC
13 | TRBJ2-5 | . | TRBV6-5 | CASSYTRRETQYF | TGTGCCAGCAGTTACACCCGGCGGGAGACCCAGTACTTC
15 | TRBJ2-7 | . | TRBV7-9 | CASSLAETGSYEQYF | TGTGCCAGCAGCTTAGCGGAGACAGGTTCTTACGAGCAGTACTTC
11 | TRBJ2-3 | . | TRBV4-2 | CASSQEYTQYF | TGTGCCAGCAGCCAGGAGTATACGCAGTATTTT
13 | TRBJ1-2 | . | TRBV27 | CASGLLGVGGYTF | TGTGCCAGCGGACTTTTGGGCGTGGGGGGCTACACCTTC
14 | TRBJ1-1 | TRBD1 | TRBV5-1 | CASSLTGGSTEAFF | TGCGCCAGCAGCTTAACAGGGGGGAGCACTGAAGCTTTCTTT
16 | TRBJ2-5 | TRBD1 | TRBV6-5 | CASSLIQGVGQETQYF | TGTGCCAGCAGTTTAATACAGGGGGTTGGGCAAGAGACCCAGTACTTC
16 | TRBJ1-5 | TRBD1 | TRBV6-5 | CASSYRPGQENQPQHF | TGTGCCAGCAGTTATCGCCCAGGACAGGAGAATCAGCCCCAGCATTTT
14 | TRBJ1-1 | . | TRBV15 | CATSRDQGGAGAFF | TGTGCCACCAGCAGAGATCAGGGAGGGGCTGGAGCTTTCTTT
18 | TRBJ1-1 | TRBD1 | TRBV9 | CASSVQEAGGPWDTEAFF | TGTGCCAGCAGCGTACAAGAAGCAGGGGGCCCTTGGGACACTGAAGCTTTCTTT
16 | TRBJ2-2 | TRBD2 | TRBV5-4 | CASSLSAGGSTGELFF | TGTGCCAGCAGCTTGTCAGCGGGGGGTAGCACCGGGGAGCTGTTTTTT